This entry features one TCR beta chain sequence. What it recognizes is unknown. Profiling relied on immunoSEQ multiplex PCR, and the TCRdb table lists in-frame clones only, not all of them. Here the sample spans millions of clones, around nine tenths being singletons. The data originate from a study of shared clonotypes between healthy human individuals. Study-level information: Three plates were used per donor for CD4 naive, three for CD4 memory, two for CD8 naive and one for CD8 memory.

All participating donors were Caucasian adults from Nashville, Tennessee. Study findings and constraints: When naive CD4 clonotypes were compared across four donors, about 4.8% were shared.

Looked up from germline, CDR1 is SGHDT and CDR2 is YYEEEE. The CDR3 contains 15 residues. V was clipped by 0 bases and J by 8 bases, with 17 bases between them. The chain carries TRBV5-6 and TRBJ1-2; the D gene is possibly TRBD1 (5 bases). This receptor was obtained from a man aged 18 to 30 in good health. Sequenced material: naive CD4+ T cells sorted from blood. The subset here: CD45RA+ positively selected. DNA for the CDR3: TGTGCCAGCAGCTTGGGGGGCATATTGGCAGGAGGCTACACCTTC. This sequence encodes CASSLGGILAGGYTF.